This T cell receptor (beta chain) was sequenced during a study of blood T cell repertoires in COVID-19 (dated by TCRdb to the early 2020s). About the study as a whole: Samples covering the acute and convalescent phases of COVID-19 were provided by collaborators in the United States, Italy and Spain. The prospective study material was composed of cDNA or gDNA derived from T cells, B-cell-depleted T cells, or PBMCs. The dataset comprised deeply sampled blood TCRbeta repertoires from subjects exposed to, actively infected with, or recovered from COVID-19. The repertoires were released in a freely available public database intended as a resource for research on the immune response to SARS-CoV-2. The samples were drawn from two sources: the first 160 participants of the ongoing ImmuneRACE study, and approximately 1,300 subjects contributed by 6 global collaborators. The sample metadata nearly always contained a de-identified subject ID, COVID-19 status, age in years and sex. Where available, HLA class I and class II types were taken from metadata supplied by the sample provider and were not determined by assay-based typing.

The immunoSEQ Assay, a bias-controlled multiplex PCR, was used to amplify TCRbeta CDR3 regions from genomic DNA. The authors processed their data as follows. Within the assay, amplification of reference gene primers was used to estimate how many nucleated cells each sample contained. To quantify the absolute abundance of each unique TCRbeta CDR3 rearrangement, sequence reads were collapsed and filtered. For each sample, productive Simpson clonality was calculated as the square root of Simpson's diversity index across productive rearrangements. The clones in this table, taken by TCRdb from immuneACCESS, are in-frame only. Not every clone is retained; where verified, under half of the shortfall comes from an unresolved V gene, and the cause of the rest is unknown. D and trimming come from the DNA, and the V and J calls and clone size come from that table. The sample table contains more than 90,000 clones; only one count was recorded for around 81% of them. The ten largest clones add up to roughly 4% of the sample.

The collaborating institutions used their own protocols to collect whole blood in K2EDTA tubes. For TCRbeta analysis, collaborator samples were shipped as frozen whole blood, as isolated PBMCs, or as DNA extracted from either sample type. This clone was seen more than once but under ten times. The specificity of this receptor is unknown. No qualities accompany the bases; no much larger clone lies one base away. Broad study findings and their caveats: The amount of clinical and demographic metadata varied by source and participant and was provided uncurated.

For this chain, trimming is 1 base at the V end and 12 bases at the J end, and the number of junction bases without a gene match is 11. Via the germline V gene, CDR1 is LGHNA and CDR2 YSLEER. The CDR3 has 15 amino acids, counting the end cysteine and phenylalanine. Just CDR3 DNA is preserved here, 45 bases in frame from base 1. The rearranged chain carries TRBV4-3 and TRBJ2-1, and TRBD2 aligns with 8 junction nucleotides. The sequenced sample was peripheral blood. The TCR was taken from a man in his fifties or sixties with acute or convalescent COVID-19. The nucleotide sequence reads TGCGCCAGCAGCCAAGCGGCGAGCGGGGGTTTGGGGCAGTTCTTC. The encoded protein is CASSQAASGGLGQFF.